The 30 T cell receptor beta chains listed next were all sequenced from one sample in a study of neurological immune-mediated disorders. Via MiXCR, TCRdb re-called the 5' RACE reads, giving one row per CDR3 protein. The table records more than 45,000 distinct CDR3 sequences, over 3% of them present only once. Sequencing was carried out using PBMCs. These receptor sequences come from a man between 40 and 49 years old with multiple sclerosis.

This clonotype was seen at least ten times. The chain links TRBV7-2 to TRBJ2-7; D is unclear. CDR3 size: 15 residues. Trimming removed 1 base at V and 3 bases at J, with 13 bases between. CDR1 is SGHTA and CDR2 is FQGNSA in the germline V gene. CDR3 nucleotide sequence: TGTGCCAGCAGCTTAGGCAGACACCTTAGCTACGAGCAGTACTTC. Protein: CASSLGRHLSYEQYF.

This clonotype was detected many times. The rearrangement joins TRBV27 to TRBJ1-6, with 7 bases identical to TRBD1. The CDR3 runs 15 residues. The germline V gene encodes CDR1 MNHEY and CDR2 SMNVEV (reference sequence). V lost 5 bases to trimming and J lost 7 bases; unmatched junction nucleotides: 8. CDR3 nucleotides: TGTGCCAGCAGTCCGACAGGGTACGTCAATTCACCCCTCCACTTT. Its protein product is CASSPTGYVNSPLHF.

This clonotype was seen repeatedly, ten times or more. This sequence joins TRBV5-1 and TRBJ2-1, with TRBD2 as a possible D gene (7 bases). V was cut by 4 bases and J by 4 bases, with 12 bases left in between. The CDR3 loop spans 14 amino acids. Germline CDR1 reads SGHRS; CDR2 reads YFSETQ. The CDR3 protein is CASSSGTFYNEQFF. CDR3 sequence (DNA): TGCGCCAGCAGCAGCGGGACATTTTACAATGAGCAGTTCTTC. Full variable domain (remainder filled in from reference TRBV5-1 and TRBJ2-1): KAGVTQTPRYLIKTRGQQVTLSCSPISGHRSVSWYQQTPGQGLQFLFEYFSETQRNKGNFPGRFSGRQFSNSRSEMNVSTLELGDSALYLCASSSGTFYNEQFFGPGTRLTVL.

This clonotype was counted many times. The rearrangement joins TRBV6-5 to TRBJ1-4; a possible D gene is TRBD1 (6 bases). CDR1 MNHEY and CDR2 SVGAGI come from the germline V gene. V was pared by 6 bases and J by 6 bases, with 17 bases between. CDR3 length equals 15 residues. The CDR3 DNA sequence: TGTGCCAGCAGCCGCTCCGGGAGGGGGGATGAAAAACTGTTTTTT. Translated: CASSRSGRGDEKLFF.

In its sample, this clonotype was seen many times. This sequence joins TRBV10-3 and TRBJ2-7; 8 nucleotides align to TRBD1. V lost 6 bases to trimming and J lost 5 bases; unmatched junction nucleotides: 9. The germline CDR1 and CDR2 sequences are ENHRY and SYGVKD. This CDR3 is 14 amino acids long. The CDR3 sequence is CAISPGQGWDEQYF. The DNA for the CDR3 is TGTGCCATCAGCCCTGGACAGGGATGGGACGAGCAGTACTTC.

In this sample, this clonotype turned up many times. The chain has TRBV7-3 and TRBJ2-2; the match to TRBD2 covers 8 bases. The CDR3 loop spans 16 amino acids. From germline, CDR1 is SGHTA and CDR2 FQGTGA. V was pared by 8 bases and J by 4 bases, with 12 bases of the junction left unmatched. CDR3 amino acids: CASSRAGGASTGELFF. CDR3 sequence (DNA): TGTGCCAGCTCCCGGGCCGGGGGGGCCTCCACCGGGGAGCTGTTTTTT.

This clonotype was observed at least ten times. CDR3: CASSHTTPGELFF. Written as DNA, the CDR3 is TGTGCCAGCAGCCACACCACTCCGGGGGAGCTGTTTTTT. The chain is built from TRBV5-6 and TRBJ2-2; D remains unclear. V was cut by 4 bases and J by 8 bases, with 12 bases left in between. CDR1 is SGHDT and CDR2 is YYEEEE in the germline V gene. The CDR3 sequence is 13 residues long.

This clonotype was counted ten times or more. The rearrangement links TRBV6-6 to TRBJ1-1; D might be TRBD1 (5 bases). The V end was cut by 10 bases, the J end by 0 bases, with 15 bases between. CDR1 and CDR2 from the germline V gene are MNHNY and SVGAGI (reference sequence). This CDR3 is 14 amino acids long. The CDR3 DNA sequence: TGTGCCACCGCACAGGAGACTATGAACACTGAAGCTTTCTTT. This encodes CATAQETMNTEAFF.

This clonotype has a count of ten or more. The V call is TRBV20-1, the J call TRBJ2-5; a weak D match, TRBD2 (7 bases). This CDR3 comprises 15 residues. Germline V CDR1 and CDR2: DFQATT, SNEGSKA (reference sequence). V was trimmed by 0 bases and J by 1 base, leaving 12 bases between them. CDR3: CSARDGGGPQETQYF. The CDR3 DNA follows: TGCAGTGCTAGAGATGGGGGGGGCCCCCAAGAGACCCAGTACTTC.

This clonotype has at least ten counts. The chain joins TRBV6-5 to TRBJ2-7; 7 positions agree with TRBD2. Germline trimming cut 0 bases from V and 6 bases from J; bases unmatched to any gene: 2. Per the germline V gene, CDR1 is MNHEY and CDR2 is SVGAGI. The CDR3 covers 13 residues. The CDR3 DNA reads TGTGCCAGCAGTTACTCCGGGGAGGGCGAGCAGTACTTC. It is translated as CASSYSGEGEQYF.

This clonotype was observed a handful of times. The chain joins TRBV10-1 to TRBJ2-5; the match to TRBD2 covers 13 bases. The length of the CDR3 is 17 residues. Germline loops: CDR1 WNHNN, CDR2 SYGVQD (reference sequence). With 2 bases clipped from V and 5 bases from J, the junction kept 8 bases outside the gene matches. CDR3 bases: TGCGCCAGCAGTGAGGAGACTAGCGGGGGGCCAAAGGAGACCCAGTACTTC. It encodes CASSEETSGGPKETQYF.

About this clonotype itself: This sequence may be a read error, since a much larger clone differs from it by one base. CDR3 amino acids: CASSLEGKGIGYTF. The DNA for the CDR3 is TGTGCCAGCAGCTTGGAGGGAAAGGGGATAGGCTACACCTTC. V gene TRBV5-5 combines with J gene TRBJ1-2; the D gene is possibly TRBD1 (5 bases). This CDR3 has 14 amino acids. Germline V CDR1 and CDR2: SGHKS, YYEKEE (reference sequence). Trimming took 0 bases from V and 8 from J, leaving 14 bases between them.

This clonotype was seen ten or more times. The chain couples TRBV20-1 to TRBJ2-3; 9 bases fit TRBD2. The V segment lost 7 bases and the J segment 3 bases; nucleotides outside the gene matches: 11. Germline loops: CDR1 DFQATT, CDR2 SNEGSKA (reference sequence). This CDR3 comprises 15 residues. The CDR3 here is CSVSVAGDPTDTQYF. DNA for the CDR3: TGCAGTGTCTCTGTAGCGGGGGACCCTACAGATACGCAGTATTTT.

This clonotype was counted at least ten times. The chain recombines TRBV28 with TRBJ1-5, with 9 bases lining up with TRBD1. Per germline, CDR1 MDHEN and CDR2 SYDVKM. This CDR3 contains 17 residues. V lost 2 bases and J lost 1; bases outside the gene matches: 6. The CDR3 coding sequence is TGTGCCAGCAGTTTACCCCAGGGACAGGGAAGCAATCAGCCCCAGCATTTT. Residues: CASSLPQGQGSNQPQHF.

Ten or more counts support this clonotype. This chain links TRBV12-3 or TRBV12-4 with TRBJ2-1; 7 nucleotides match TRBD1. V was clipped by 8 bases and J by 6 bases; unmatched bases: 16. This CDR3 spans 16 amino acids. CDR3 in amino acids: CASGGDRVGGSNEQFF. As DNA, the CDR3 is TGTGCCAGCGGGGGAGACAGGGTCGGCGGAAGCAATGAGCAGTTCTTC.

This clonotype was seen only a few times. The chain combines TRBV6-1 with TRBJ2-4, with D hard to call. V lost 1 base to trimming and J lost 0 bases, with 7 bases between them. The CDR3 is 15 residues long. Germline CDR1 is MNHNS and CDR2 is SASEGT. The CDR3 reads CASSEVRIAKNIQYF. The CDR3 DNA is TGTGCCAGCAGTGAAGTGCGTATAGCCAAAAACATTCAGTACTTC.

Points on this clonotype: This could be a read error, since a much larger clone is one nucleotide away. V is TRBV12-3 or TRBV12-4 and J is TRBJ2-1; D is undetermined. Between the trimmed V and J ends, which lost 5 bases and 8 bases, there was a span of 13 bases. The CDR3 has 13 amino acids. The CDR3 DNA follows: TGTGCCAGCAGTCCGACCGGCGCCCATGAGCAGTTCTTC. Translation gives CASSPTGAHEQFF.

Ten or more counts support this clonotype. The V and J genes are TRBV21-1 and TRBJ1-2. TRBV21-1 is a listed pseudogene. The CDR3 covers 17 residues. CDR3 sequence (DNA): TGTGCCAGCATTCTGTGCGGGGGGAGAACGACGAACTATGGCTACACCTTC. Translated: CASILCGGRTTNYGYTF.

This clonotype came up many times. The DNA for the CDR3 is TGTGCCAGCAGCCCCGGGACAGGGTTCTACGAGCAGTACTTC. Its protein product is CASSPGTGFYEQYF. This chain joins TRBV12-3 or TRBV12-4 and TRBJ2-7, with 9 bases lining up with TRBD1. The CDR3 covers 14 residues. With 6 bases clipped from V and 3 bases from J, the junction kept 6 bases outside the gene matches.

This clonotype has ten or more counts. This sequence joins TRBV7-3 and TRBJ1-4; D is ambiguous. In germline, CDR1 is SGHTA, CDR2 FQGTGA. Trimming took 0 bases from V and 14 from J, leaving 13 bases between them. The CDR3 extends over 13 amino acids. The CDR3 here is CASSLTNETPLFF. The CDR3 coding sequence is TGTGCCAGCAGCTTAACAAACGAGACACCTCTGTTTTTT.

Notes on this clonotype: Compared with germline, one end of the junction differs, possibly owing to a read error. The rearrangement uses TRBV18 and TRBJ1-6, with D tentatively TRBD1 (5 bases). The germline gives CDR1 KGHSH, CDR2 LQKENI. The CDR3 consists of 14 residues. CDR3 sequence reads: CASSPGLGDSPLNF. The CDR3 DNA is TGTGCCAGCTCACCAGGTTTGGGGGATTCACCCCTCAACTTT.

At least ten counts were recorded for this clonotype. This chain connects TRBV5-1 to TRBJ2-5, with D possibly being TRBD1 or TRBD2 (6 bases each). The germline V and J ends were trimmed by 4 bases and 5 bases, with 15 bases remaining between them. CDR3 length equals 14 residues. CDR1 and CDR2 from the germline V gene are SGHRS and YFSETQ. CDR3 in amino acids: CASSPGAAAETQYF. In DNA form, the CDR3 reads TGCGCCAGCAGCCCGGGGGCCGCGGCGGAGACCCAGTACTTC.

This clonotype was seen ten or more times. This sequence joins TRBV29-1 and TRBJ2-3; 9 positions match TRBD2. CDR3 length: 13 amino acids. The ends lost 7 bases at V and 3 bases at J; junction bases unmatched: 5. Germline CDR1 is SQVTM and CDR2 is ANQGSEA. This chain's CDR3 is CSAQRGATDTQYF. For the CDR3, the DNA is TGCAGCGCCCAGCGGGGGGCTACAGATACGCAGTATTTT.

The sample holds many counts of this clonotype. The V gene is TRBV7-9, the J gene TRBJ2-4; 9 positions match TRBD1. Germline CDR1 is SEHNR and CDR2 is FQNEAQ (reference sequence). V lost 5 bases to trimming and J lost 1 base; unmatched junction nucleotides: 3. The CDR3 extends over 15 amino acids. This chain's CDR3 is CASSLTGGAKNIQYF. For the CDR3, the DNA is TGTGCCAGCAGCCTGACAGGGGGTGCCAAAAACATTCAGTACTTC.

This clonotype occurred many times. Mismatch with germline at one junction end may stem from a read error. The V call is TRBV20-1, the J call TRBJ1-6; D is perhaps TRBD1 (5 bases). CDR3 length: 15 amino acids. Germline CDR1 and CDR2: DFQATT and SNEGSKA (reference sequence). The chain's CDR3 is CSALESGTDNSPLNF. In DNA, the CDR3 is TGCAGTGCTCTAGAAAGTGGGACTGACAATTCACCCCTCAACTTT.

This clonotype was counted ten times or more. The chain employs TRBV20-1 and TRBJ2-7, with 7 positions matching TRBD2. Trimming removed 2 bases from V and 4 bases from J; junction bases left unmatched: 8. CDR3 length: 14 amino acids. Germline V gene data show CDR1 as DFQATT and CDR2 as SNEGSKA (reference sequence). CDR3 coding DNA: TGCAGTGCTAGAACCACGGGGGGTGAGTACGAGCAGTACTTC. Translating gives CSARTTGGEYEQYF.

This clonotype was counted a few times. J is TRBJ2-5 and V is TRBV18; the D gene is possibly TRBD1 (5 bases). Trimming left V 5 bases short and J 0 bases short, with 16 bases between. In germline, CDR1 is KGHSH, CDR2 LQKENI. The CDR3 is made up of 16 amino acids. CDR3 loop: CASSANSLDNQETQYF. CDR3 DNA sequence: TGTGCCAGCTCAGCAAACTCCCTGGACAACCAAGAGACCCAGTACTTC.

This clonotype was detected many times. This chain uses TRBV7-2 with TRBJ2-2, with 13 positions matching TRBD2. The CDR3 contains 16 residues. V lost 5 bases and J lost 7; bases outside the gene matches: 7. CDR1 SGHTA and CDR2 FQGNSA come from the germline V gene. CDR3 sequence: CASSQLAGGRGGELFF. The CDR3, as DNA: TGTGCCAGCAGCCAACTAGCGGGGGGGCGAGGCGGGGAGCTGTTTTTT.

In its sample, this clonotype was seen a few times. This chain connects TRBV24-1 to TRBJ1-5, with 7 bases lining up with TRBD1. This CDR3 contains 15 residues. CDR1 is KGHDR and CDR2 is SFDVKD in the germline V gene. V lost 4 bases and J lost 7; bases outside the gene matches: 9. The CDR3 sequence: CATSERDRTGQPQHF. As DNA, the CDR3 is TGTGCCACCAGTGAACGGGACAGAACGGGCCAGCCCCAGCATTTT.

This clonotype was counted many times. The chain has TRBV15 and TRBJ1-2; D uncertain. The CDR3 length is 14 residues. Germline CDR1 is LNHNV and CDR2 is YYDKDF (reference sequence). Trimming left V 0 bases short and J 4 bases short, with 9 bases between. The chain's CDR3 is CATSRDGSGYGYTF. Written as DNA, the CDR3 is TGTGCCACCAGCAGAGATGGCAGTGGCTATGGCTACACCTTC.